This T cell receptor beta chain originates from a study of CD8+ T cells in alopecia areata. General observations from the study: Scalp sample sequencing also detects resident alphabeta T cells of normal skin. Scalp clonality and expanded CD8+ clones among the top 100 showed significant decreases with tofacitinib.

V dropped 0 bases and J dropped 5 bases, with 11 bases sitting between them. The CDR3 totals 14 residues. In germline, CDR1 is SGDLS, CDR2 YYNGEE. The treatment was: oral pan-JAK inhibitor, 5-10 mg twice daily. On this clone: Its antigen is unknown.

Extracted from the samples, RNA was reverse transcribed into cDNA to serve as the sequencing template. Produced via immunoSEQ multiplex PCR; TCRdb's table is partial and in-frame only. The table includes around 270,000 clones, roughly 60% detected once. The sequence was collected from a human donor with alopecia areata. The sample was CD4+ T cells sorted from blood, taken at week 24, from a patient treated with tofacitinib. The genes are TRBV9 and TRBJ2-5; D is perhaps TRBD1 (6 bases). The chain's CDR3 is CASSVGGLEETQYF. The CDR3 bases are TGTGCCAGCAGCGTAGGGGGGCTCGAGGAGACCCAGTACTTC.